These T cell receptor beta chains were read from a single sample in a study of graft-versus-host responses after intestinal transplantation. The table came from immunoSEQ multiplex PCR; TCRdb's copy has only in-frame clones and leaves some out. The sample consists of some 110,000 clones, approximately 92% of them appearing once. No cognate antigen is known for these TCRs. The sample was unstimulated CD4+ T cells sorted from spleen or lymph node cells, taken before transplant. The receptors shown here come from a human donor who was the organ donor for an intestinal transplant. CDR3s include the opening cysteine and the closing phenylalanine or tryptophan. Fields, in order: clone size, D gene, V gene, J gene, CDR3 protein, CDR3 DNA. D genes are given only for firm matches. The listing skips clone size in some rows; elsewhere it reads once, few, many or a size class.

>NA|NA|TRBV6-6|TRBJ1-2
CASSYSSSRYGYTF
TGTGCCAGCAGTTACTCATCCAGCCGCTATGGCTACACCTTC
>NA|NA|TRBV7-9|TRBJ2-6
CASSPPTGPGANVLTF
TGTGCCAGCAGCCCACCGACAGGCCCTGGGGCCAACGTCCTGACTTTC
>NA|NA|TRBV7-9|TRBJ2-5
CASSFRVQETQYF
TGTGCCAGCAGCTTTCGCGTCCAAGAGACCCAGTACTTC
>NA|TRBD2|TRBV5-4|TRBJ2-5
CASSSGTSGSETQYF
TGTGCCAGCAGCTCAGGGACTAGCGGGAGTGAGACCCAGTACTTC
>NA|NA|TRBV19|TRBJ1-1
CASSIGPGWNTEAFF
TGTGCCAGTAGTATCGGGCCAGGGTGGAACACTGAAGCTTTCTTT
>NA|NA|TRBV5-1|TRBJ2-1
CASSQGGNEQFF
TGCGCCAGCAGCCAAGGGGGCAATGAGCAGTTCTTC
>NA|NA|TRBV5-6|TRBJ1-2
CASSFVERQKGYTF
TGTGCCAGCAGCTTTGTTGAACGGCAGAAGGGCTACACCTTC
>NA|NA|TRBV9|TRBJ2-3
CASSVATDTQYF
TGTGCCAGCAGCGTAGCGACAGATACGCAGTATTTT
>once|NA|TRBV10-3|TRBJ2-7
CAINKEQGIYEQYF
TGTGCCATCAATAAGGAACAGGGTATCTACGAGCAGTACTTC
>NA|TRBD1|TRBV27|TRBJ1-2
CASSVTGGGYGYTF
TGTGCCAGCAGTGTCACAGGGGGCGGCTATGGCTACACCTTC
>NA|NA|TRBV6-6|TRBJ2-4
CASSYGQAAAKNIQYF
TGTGCCAGCAGTTACGGGCAGGCGGCCGCCAAAAACATTCAGTACTTC
>NA|NA|TRBV11-2|TRBJ2-1
CASATGGAPYNEQFF
TGTGCCAGTGCCACAGGGGGGGCCCCCTACAATGAGCAGTTCTTC
>NA|TRBD1|TRBV11-3|TRBJ2-1
CASSLVAGGGSNEQFF
TGTGCCAGCAGCTTAGTGGCAGGGGGCGGGTCCAATGAGCAGTTCTTC
>once|NA|TRBV19|TRBJ1-5
CASSMGEKGQPQHF
TGTGCCAGTAGTATGGGTGAAAAAGGTCAGCCCCAGCATTTT
>NA|NA|TRBV13|TRBJ1-2
CASSLGPYGYTF
TGTGCCAGCAGCTTAGGGCCCTATGGCTACACCTTC
>NA|NA|TRBV5-1|TRBJ2-5
CASSLGRYSVETQYF
TGCGCCAGCAGCTTGGGCCGGTACTCGGTTGAGACCCAGTACTTC
>NA|TRBD2|TRBV5-1|TRBJ2-7
CASSGGLGSYEQYF
TGCGCCAGCAGCGGCGGACTAGGCTCCTACGAGCAGTACTTC
>NA|NA|TRBV11-3|TRBJ2-2
CASSLAPTGELFF
TGTGCCAGCAGCTTAGCCCCCACCGGGGAGCTGTTTTTT
>NA|NA|TRBV5-4|TRBJ2-7
CASSLYGSYEQYF
TGTGCCAGCAGCTTATACGGATCCTACGAGCAGTACTTC
>NA|TRBD2|TRBV5-1|TRBJ2-6
CASSLPAGDSGANVLTF
TGCGCCAGCAGCTTGCCAGCGGGGGACTCTGGGGCCAACGTCCTGACTTTC
>once|NA|TRBV6-6|TRBJ1-2
CASSSRDANYGYTF
TGTGCCAGCAGTAGCAGGGACGCGAACTATGGCTACACCTTC
>NA|NA|TRBV6-5|TRBJ1-3
CASSYVRGAPGNTIYF
TGTGCCAGCAGTTACGTCCGGGGGGCCCCTGGAAACACCATATATTTT
>NA|NA|TRBV14|TRBJ2-1
CASSQAGFNEQFF
TGTGCCAGCAGCCAAGCCGGGTTTAATGAGCAGTTCTTC
>NA|NA|TRBV7-2|TRBJ2-6
CASRWSSGANVLTF
TGTGCCAGCAGATGGAGCTCTGGGGCCAACGTCCTGACTTTC
>NA|NA|TRBV10-3|TRBJ1-5
CAISPTELNQPQHF
TGTGCCATCAGTCCGACAGAGCTCAATCAGCCCCAGCATTTT
>NA|NA|TRBV6-5|TRBJ2-7
CASGLSGAEQYF
TGTGCCAGCGGGCTGTCTGGGGCCGAGCAGTACTTC
>few|NA|TRBV2|TRBJ2-7
CASSEERTAQQYF
TGTGCCAGCAGTGAAGAACGGACTGCTCAGCAGTACTTC
>NA|TRBD2|TRBV7-2|TRBJ2-3
CASSSYPGLAGGVDTQYF
TGTGCCAGCAGCTCATACCCGGGACTAGCGGGAGGAGTGGATACGCAGTATTTT
>once|NA|TRBV21-1|TRBJ1-4
CASNKVQGFTNEKLFF
TGTGCCAGCAACAAAGTCCAGGGTTTCACTAATGAAAAACTGTTTTTT
>NA|NA|TRBV5-1|TRBJ2-3
CASSFRLGSTDTQYF
TGCGCCAGCAGCTTCCGACTAGGTAGTACAGATACGCAGTATTTT
>NA|TRBD1|TRBV11-2|TRBJ2-7
CASSQTGTYEQYF
TGTGCCAGCAGCCAGACAGGGACCTACGAGCAGTACTTC
>NA|NA|TRBV6-1|TRBJ1-5
CASSEVRGAGNQPQHF
TGTGCCAGCAGTGAAGTTAGGGGGGCCGGCAATCAGCCCCAGCATTTT
>NA|NA|TRBV15|TRBJ2-3
CATSRQGGFSDTQYF
TGTGCCACCAGCAGACAAGGGGGGTTCTCGGATACGCAGTATTTT
>NA|TRBD2|TRBV9|TRBJ2-2
CASSVLGGANTGELFF
TGTGCCAGCAGCGTTCTCGGGGGGGCGAACACCGGGGAGCTGTTTTTT
>NA|TRBD1|TRBV5-5|TRBJ2-1
CASSEQGSSYNEQFF
TGTGCCAGCAGCGAACAGGGGAGCTCCTACAATGAGCAGTTCTTC
>once|NA|TRBV6-1|TRBJ2-7
CASSEAALPGRRSSYEQYF
TGTGCCAGCAGTGAAGCAGCGTTACCCGGCAGGAGGAGCTCCTACGAGCAGTACTTC
>NA|NA|TRBV11-3|TRBJ2-7
CASSAQGGSSYEQYF
TGTGCCAGCAGCGCCCAGGGGGGGTCCTCCTACGAGCAGTACTTC
>NA|NA|TRBV11-2|TRBJ2-3
CASSFGRGRKVADTQYF
TGTGCCAGCAGCTTTGGAAGGGGCCGGAAGGTTGCAGATACGCAGTATTTT
>few|TRBD1|TRBV5-1|TRBJ2-7
CASSYGQGGTEQYF
TGCGCCAGCAGCTATGGACAGGGTGGCACCGAGCAGTACTTC
>once|NA|TRBV7-9|TRBJ1-4
CASSLSGGPYATNEKLFF
TGTGCCAGCAGCCTGTCGGGGGGGCCCTATGCAACTAATGAAAAACTGTTTTTT
>NA|NA|TRBV6-1|TRBJ2-2
CASSPRALLTGELFF
TGTGCCAGCAGTCCTCGGGCGCTACTCACCGGGGAGCTGTTTTTT
>NA|NA|TRBV7-9|TRBJ2-3
CASSLYAVDTDTQYF
TGTGCCAGCAGCTTGTACGCGGTAGACACAGATACGCAGTATTTT
>NA|NA|TRBV10-3|TRBJ2-1
CAISDPREGKNEQFF
TGTGCCATCAGTGACCCTAGAGAGGGGAAGAATGAGCAGTTCTTC
>NA|NA|TRBV6-4|TRBJ2-2
CASSDSGSGNTGELFF
TGTGCCAGCAGTGACTCAGGTAGCGGTAACACCGGGGAGCTGTTTTTT
>NA|NA|TRBV14|TRBJ1-2
CASSREQGRGYTF
TGTGCCAGCAGCCGGGAGCAGGGCAGGGGCTACACCTTC
>once|TRBD1|TRBV4-1|TRBJ1-1
CASSPVGTGYKAFF
TGCGCCAGCAGCCCTGTAGGGACAGGTTACAAAGCTTTCTTT
>NA|TRBD1|TRBV29-1|TRBJ1-3
CSVGTGGGNTIYF
TGCAGCGTTGGGACAGGGGGTGGAAACACCATATATTTT
>NA|TRBD1|TRBV10-3|TRBJ2-7
CAIGQGPRYEQYF
TGTGCCATCGGACAGGGACCACGCTACGAGCAGTACTTC
>once|NA|TRBV6-1|TRBJ1-3
CASSEQYSGNTIYF
TGTGCCAGCAGTGAACAGTACTCTGGAAACACCATATATTTT
>once|NA|TRBV7-3|TRBJ2-7
CASIPPGHQSSYEQYF
TGTGCCAGCATTCCCCCGGGACACCAAAGCTCCTACGAGCAGTACTTC
>NA|NA|TRBV7-9|TRBJ2-3
CASSLARQNTDTQYF
TGTGCCAGCAGCTTAGCGCGGCAGAACACAGATACGCAGTATTTT
>NA|NA|TRBV7-9|TRBJ2-7
CASSPPSEPYEQYF
TGTGCCAGCAGCCCCCCTAGCGAGCCCTACGAGCAGTACTTC
>NA|NA|TRBV6-6|TRBJ1-4
CASRGRQNEKLFF
TGTGCCAGCAGGGGACGGCAAAATGAAAAACTGTTTTTT
>once|NA|TRBV7-9|TRBJ1-2
CASSLVGGYTF
TGTGCCAGCAGCTTAGTCGGTGGCTACACCTTC
>few|NA|TRBV30|TRBJ2-3
CAWKVRDTQYF
TGTGCCTGGAAGGTTCGGGATACGCAGTATTTT
>once|NA|TRBV7-8|TRBJ2-7
CASSWKALGVYEQYF
TGTGCCAGCAGCTGGAAGGCCCTGGGGGTCTACGAGCAGTACTTC
>NA|NA|TRBV15|TRBJ2-7
CATSPTGGGSYEQYF
TGTGCCACCAGTCCCACAGGGGGGGGCTCCTACGAGCAGTACTTC